This T cell receptor (beta chain) was profiled in a study of Ad26.COV2.S vaccination and SARS-CoV-2 variants (dated by TCRdb to 2020 to 2023). As for the study more broadly: Vaccine-arm donors were drawn from COV1001, a multicentre, randomized, double-blind, placebo-controlled phase I-IIa trial of Ad26.COV2.S in healthy adults. Participants in the trial were split at random into five groups of five each, receiving low-dose or high-dose Ad26.COV2.S once or twice, or else placebo on both occasions. Investigators remained blinded to trial group allocation during experiments and outcome assessment. The TCR-sequenced set comprised approximately 30 samples: some 20 Ad26.COV2.S vaccine recipients, 5 placebo recipients and 8 SARS-CoV-2 convalescent individuals. Ad26.COV2.S was administered intramuscularly at 5 x 10^10 or 1 x 10^11 viral particles, either as a single shot or as two shots given 56 days apart. The specificity and breadth of SARS-CoV-2-reactive T cell receptors after Ad26.COV2.S vaccination were assessed by TCRbeta repertoire sequencing. The full study reports these points: The study lacked the statistical power to compare responses across vaccine doses or regimens. Compared with placebo recipients, Ad26.COV2.S recipients showed higher spike-specific TCR breadth (P = 0.0014). The authors noted that total T cell responses may have been underestimated by the TCR breadth and depth analyses. Vaccine and placebo recipients had similar non-spike TCR breadth, a finding consistent with the vaccine containing only spike. After vaccination, substantial breadth of spike-specific CD8+ and CD4+ T cell responses was reported.

The immunoSEQ Assay was used to sequence TCRbeta CDR3 regions. After extraction, genomic DNA underwent amplification by bias-controlled multiplex PCR, followed by high-throughput sequencing. Turning to the authors' computational methods: To quantify the absolute abundance of every unique TCRbeta CDR3 region, sequences were collapsed and filtered. T cell fraction was estimated by normalizing TCRbeta template counts to usable DNA, with usable DNA measured through amplification of reference genes found in all nucleated cells. Repertoire TCRs were annotated as SARS-CoV-2-specific when V gene, CDR3 amino acid sequence and J gene were exactly matched to a known reactive TCR set. MIRA supplied the reference SARS-CoV-2 TCR set, which was filtered for enrichment in COVID-19-positive ImmuneCODE repertoires so that public or cross-reactive TCRs were removed. Using the MIRA antigens, annotated TCRs were further analysed by specific ORF or by position within an ORF. Breadth was defined as annotated unique rearrangements over total unique productive rearrangements; depth was the summed frequency of those rearrangements. Group comparisons of TCR breadth used two-sided Wilcoxon rank-sum tests. The source is immuneACCESS, and TCRdb retained only in-frame sequences with V and J called. Part of the clones is not carried over; for the studies checked, unresolved V genes explain less than half of this, and the remainder is unexplained. D and trimming come from the DNA, and the V and J calls and clone size come from that table. The sample includes a few hundred thousand clones, with around nine tenths observed a single time. The top ten clones comprise about 3.4% of the sample.

Taken with the paper, the label for treatment or condition translates to: about 20 received Ad26.COV2.S at low or high dose, single or two shots; roughly five received placebo; per-sample allocation not given. Repertoires of vaccine and placebo recipients were sequenced from samples collected on day 63 after the first injection. In Cohort 1b, around 23 adults aged 18-55 years were enrolled at a single site in Boston, USA, between 29 July and 7 August 2020. Ad26.COV2.S was a replication-incompetent adenovirus type 26 vector that expressed a prefusion-stabilized SARS-CoV-2 spike protein derived from the original Wuhan strain. Of note for this clone: Its cognate antigen has yet to be identified. The input lacks base qualities; no much larger clone sits a single base away.

Trimming costs V 6 bases and J 0 bases, and their ends lie 21 bases apart. The cysteine opens and the phenylalanine closes a CDR3 of 17 amino acids. Here the CDR3 DNA is all that survives: 51 bases in frame from base 1. CDR1 and CDR2, per the germline V gene, are SNHLY and FYNNEI. This sequence originates from a person between 18 and 65 years old who received the Ad26.COV2.S COVID-19 vaccine or a placebo. The rearrangement combines TRBV2 with TRBJ2-7, with the D segment possibly TRBD1 or TRBD2, each aligning over 6 bases. This material consisted of peripheral blood, taken in a trial of Ad26.COV2.S vaccine versus placebo. CDR3 sequence: CASSAVEGGLLSYEQYF. The DNA sequence is as follows: TGTGCCAGCAGCGCCGTCGAGGGGGGCCTCCTCTCCTACGAGCAGTACTTC.